This T cell receptor (beta chain) comes out of a study of blood T cells in healthy people across ages. The V gene's germline CDR1 is SQVTM and CDR2 ANQGSEA. The CDR3 runs to 14 residues. V lost 1 base to trimming and J lost 5 bases, with 12 bases between them. Primers used in a second PCR of about 6 to 11 cycles were a sample-barcoded 5' primer and a J-beta primer mix. TCRdb reprocessed the 5' RACE reads via MiXCR and lists one record per CDR3 protein. The table lists about 800,000 distinct CDR3 sequences, just under 25% of them singletons. In regard to this clonotype: Its antigen remains unidentified.

Study-wide findings and caveats: A greater number of naive CD4+ cells and higher diversity distinguished long-lived donors from aged donors.

This sample also appeared in a second study, on T cells of mothers and their children. According to that study: Each mother gave over 9.5 million TCR beta CDR3 reads; each child, some 3 million. Unrelated mother-child pairs always had slightly, but never significantly, lower normalized overlap than related pairs. There was no detection of any persistent microchimeric T cell clones.

This sequence joins TRBV29-1 and TRBJ2-1; D unclear. This sequence originates from a boy younger than 18 in good health. Sequencing input: blood. The CDR3 bases are TGCAGCGTTGAAGGGGCAGCGAGGAACAATGAGCAGTTCTTC. Protein: CSVEGAARNNEQFF.